One and the same sample provided the 21 T cell receptor beta chains below, sequenced in a study of blood T cell repertoires in COVID-19. The repertoire was sequenced with immunoSEQ multiplex PCR; TCRdb's copy has only in-frame clones and lacks some. The sample consists of 100,000 to 120,000 clones, 88% of them appearing once. The specimen was peripheral blood. Source of these receptors: a woman aged 50 to 60 with acute or convalescent COVID-19.

The chain links TRBV5-1 to TRBJ2-1; D may be TRBD2 (6 bases). Germline CDR1 SGHRS, CDR2 YFSETQ. The V end was cut by 4 bases, the J end by 7 bases, with 12 bases between. There are 13 residues in the CDR3. The CDR3 sequence is CASSQGLRNEQFF. CDR3 bases: TGCGCCAGCAGCCAGGGACTGAGGAATGAGCAGTTCTTC.

The chain carries TRBV11-2 and TRBJ2-2; TRBD2 matches 13 bases. Trimming at V came to 5 bases and at J to 8 bases, leaving 5 bases not matched to a gene. Germline assignment: CDR1 SGHAT and CDR2 FQNNGV. The CDR3 runs to 15 residues. This chain's CDR3 is CASSRTSGSAGELFF. The CDR3 DNA reads TGTGCCAGCAGCCGGACTAGCGGGAGTGCGGGGGAGCTGTTTTTT.

CDR3 sequence: CSVENRGAGGYTF. CDR3 coding DNA: TGCAGCGTTGAAAACAGGGGGGCTGGTGGCTACACCTTC. The rearrangement joins TRBV29-1 to TRBJ1-2; TRBD1 matches at 8 bases. After removal of 2 bases from V and 7 bases from J, the junction contained 6 bases not matched to a gene. The CDR3 extends over 13 amino acids. CDR1 is SQVTM and CDR2 is ANQGSEA in the germline V gene.

This chain uses TRBV7-9 with TRBJ1-2, with D perhaps matching TRBD1 (5 bases). Trimming cost V 7 bases and J 4 bases, with 31 bases left between them. Germline V gene lookup returns CDR1 SEHNR and CDR2 FQNEAQ (reference sequence). CDR3 length: 19 residues. The CDR3 DNA reads as TGTGCCAGCACCGACCCAATCCCCCCCTCGGACACGTTTGGCTATGGCTACACCTTC. It is translated as CASTDPIPPSDTFGYGYTF.

The chain employs TRBV3-1 (or the pseudogene TRBV3-2) and TRBJ2-2; D is perhaps TRBD1 (6 bases). This CDR3 region has 14 residues. V was clipped by 6 bases and J by 5 bases, with 13 bases between them. CDR1 and CDR2 from the germline V gene are LGHDT and YNNKEL (reference sequence). CDR3 nucleotides: TGTGCCAGCAGACAACAGGGTAATACCGGGGAGCTGTTTTTT. This codes for CASRQQGNTGELFF.

The count of this clone is one. The chain uses TRBV7-2 and TRBJ2-1; 8 positions agree with TRBD2. V lost 7 bases, J lost 14 bases, and 19 bases stayed unmatched. This CDR3 has 15 residues. Germline CDR1 is SGHTA and CDR2 is FQGNSA. The DNA of the CDR3 is TGTGCCAGCAACAGTCCGGGACTAGGCGGGTGGGGCAAGTTCTTC. This translates into CASNSPGLGGWGKFF.

The V gene is TRBV25-1, the J gene TRBJ2-7, with 10 positions matching TRBD2. After removal of 5 bases from V and 7 bases from J, the junction contained 17 bases not matched to a gene. CDR1 is MGHDK, CDR2 SYGVNS, per germline. The CDR3 sequence is 17 residues long. Written as DNA, the CDR3 is TGTGCCAGCAGTCGTCCCGGGACTAGCGCCCGGAGGGGTGAGCAGTACTTC. The encoded protein is CASSRPGTSARRGEQYF.

The genes are TRBV18 and TRBJ1-4; D is ambiguous. V was clipped by 2 bases and J by 7 bases, with 11 bases between them. CDR3 length: 14 amino acids. Per germline, CDR1 KGHSH and CDR2 LQKENI. CDR3 coding DNA: TGTGCCAGCTCACCAAAATCGGGAAGTGAAAAACTGTTTTTT. Its translation: CASSPKSGSEKLFF.

The rearrangement uses TRBV14 and TRBJ2-2, with 8 nucleotides matching TRBD1. After removal of 4 bases from V and 1 base from J, the junction contained 11 bases not matched to a gene. The germline V gene encodes CDR1 SGHDN and CDR2 FVKESK. The CDR3 length is 18 residues. CDR3 nucleotides: TGTGCCAGCAGCCGCCGTCAGTCTGGGACAGGGAACACCGGGGAGCTGTTTTTT. It is translated as CASSRRQSGTGNTGELFF.

The rearrangement uses TRBV6-6 and TRBJ1-6; maybe TRBD1 (5 bases). The V end lost 8 bases, the J end lost 13 bases, and 15 bases lay between the germline ends. The CDR3 spans 12 residues. From germline, CDR1 is MNHNY and CDR2 SVGAGI (reference sequence). This CDR3 is CASQGPTSPLHF. CDR3 bases: TGTGCCAGCCAGGGCCCCACAAGTCCCCTCCACTTT.

V is TRBV2 and J is TRBJ2-1; possibly TRBD1 for D (5 bases). The CDR3 consists of 14 residues. The germline gives CDR1 SNHLY, CDR2 FYNNEI. Between the trimmed V and J ends, which lost 11 bases and 5 bases, there was a span of 19 bases. The CDR3 spells CAGANSEAHNEQFF. In DNA, the CDR3 is TGTGCCGGGGCTAACAGCGAAGCCCACAATGAGCAGTTCTTC.

The table lists this clone with a count of one. This rearrangement joins TRBV4-2 to TRBJ2-2; possible D gene TRBD1, 6 bases. Germline-derived CDR1 and CDR2 are LGHNA and YNFKEQ. CDR3 length: 14 amino acids. Trimming pared 4 bases from V and 7 bases from J, leaving 13 bases between. CDR3 region: CASSPETGYGELFF. The CDR3 DNA reads as TGTGCCAGCAGCCCCGAGACAGGCTACGGGGAGCTGTTTTTT.

The CDR3 is CSATVNNEQFF. CDR3 DNA: TGCAGTGCCACGGTGAACAATGAGCAGTTCTTC. The chain recombines TRBV20-1 with TRBJ2-1; D gene ambiguous. The CDR3 consists of 11 residues. CDR1 and CDR2 from the germline V gene are DFQATT and SNEGSKA (reference sequence). V lost 6 bases and J lost 5, with 8 bases in between.

V usage is TRBV14 and J usage is TRBJ2-1; 9 bases agree with TRBD2. Germline trimming cut 4 bases from V and 2 bases from J; bases unmatched to any gene: 6. Germline V gene lookup returns CDR1 SGHDN and CDR2 FVKESK. The CDR3 sequence is 16 residues long. Here the CDR3 reads CASSLSSGNPYNEQFF. CDR3 DNA sequence: TGTGCCAGCAGCCTTTCTAGCGGGAACCCCTACAATGAGCAGTTCTTC. The whole variable domain, filled in from reference TRBV14 and TRBJ2-1, reads EAGVTQFPSHSVIEKGQTVTLRCDPISGHDNLYWYRRVMGKEIKFLLHFVKESKQDESGMPNNRFLAERTGGTYSTLKVQPAELEDSGVYFCASSLSSGNPYNEQFFGPGTRLTVL.

The rearrangement joins TRBV28 to TRBJ1-1, with TRBD1 as a possible D gene (6 bases). Germline CDR1 is MDHEN and CDR2 is SYDVKM. This CDR3 is built from 15 residues. Trimming removed 6 bases at V and 4 bases at J, with 18 bases between. This CDR3 reads CASRVPLGGGTEAFF. In DNA form, the CDR3 reads TGTGCCAGCAGGGTCCCACTGGGAGGGGGCACTGAAGCTTTCTTT.

The rearrangement links TRBV11-2 to TRBJ2-7, with TRBD2 matching 8 bases. The CDR3 extends over 17 amino acids. CDR1 is SGHAT and CDR2 is FQNNGV in the germline V gene. The junction had 10 bases not matched to a gene; V was cut back by 0 bases and J by 3 bases. CDR3 coding DNA: TGTGCCAGCAGCTTAGATCCGGGGTTTAGCGGGAACTACGAGCAGTACTTC. Residues: CASSLDPGFSGNYEQYF.

This clone was detected only once. In DNA form, the CDR3 reads TGTGCCATCAGTGTTTTGGGGCCGGGCGAAGATACGCAGTATTTT. This gives the protein CAISVLGPGEDTQYF. The chain combines TRBV10-3 with TRBJ2-3, with D possibly matching TRBD1 (5 bases). Germline loops: CDR1 ENHRY, CDR2 SYGVKD. The CDR3 is 15 residues long. With 4 bases removed from V and 5 bases from J, the gap between germline ends came to 16 bases.

This chain connects TRBV5-8 to TRBJ2-1, with TRBD2 identical over 12 bases. The CDR3 contains 16 residues. Looked up from germline, CDR1 is SGHTS and CDR2 is YDEGEE. With V trimmed by 3 bases and J by 6 bases, 7 bases remained unmatched. CDR3 loop: CASSYTSGRSPNEQFF. CDR3 nucleotide sequence: TGTGCCAGCAGCTACACTAGCGGGAGGTCCCCCAATGAGCAGTTCTTC.

The chain carries TRBV28 and TRBJ1-3; TRBD1 might be the D (5 bases). V gave up 6 bases and J gave up 4 bases, with 19 bases separating them. This CDR3 spans 16 amino acids. The germline CDR1 and CDR2 sequences are MDHEN and SYDVKM. The CDR3 DNA reads as TGTGCCAGCAGGAGTCGCGGGGTTGGGGCGGGAAACACCATATATTTT. It is translated as CASRSRGVGAGNTIYF.

The chain employs TRBV12-3 or TRBV12-4 and TRBJ1-2; D is perhaps TRBD1 (6 bases). Trimming cost V 6 bases and J 0 bases, with 8 bases left between them. The CDR3 sequence is 13 residues long. The CDR3 region has the DNA TGTGCCAGCAGAGGACAGTCTAACTATGGCTACACCTTC. Protein product: CASRGQSNYGYTF.

This sequence joins TRBV5-1 and TRBJ1-5; 10 positions agree with TRBD1. CDR3 length equals 14 residues. CDR1 is SGHRS and CDR2 is YFSETQ in the germline V gene. V gave up 9 bases and J gave up 7 bases; unmatched junction bases: 10. CDR3 DNA: TGCGCCACCGTAGACAGGGGGCGCCCACAGCCCCAGCATTTT. It is translated as CATVDRGRPQPQHF.